This TCR beta chain appears in the sequencing data of a study of Graves' ophthalmopathy and Graves' hyperthyroidism. On the study more broadly: There was a collection of peripheral blood at initial diagnosis, before any treatment. Points from the study as a whole: Most clonotypes expanded in thyroid above 0.001 frequency were present in blood too.

The CDR3 runs to 15 residues. With 1 base clipped from V and 9 bases from J, the junction kept 6 bases outside the gene matches. Per germline, CDR1 SGDLS and CDR2 YYNGEE. Hyperthyroidism was new, under 2 months, in patients aged 18 to 65. This clonotype was counted many times. Its antigen is as yet unknown. The sequenced template was RNA, covering the TCR beta CDR3 region. Following a first-round RT-PCR that used HTBI primers, a second-round multiplex PCR was carried out. TCRdb ran MiXCR on the multiplex PCR reads and lists one entry per CDR3 protein. The sample has about 380,000 distinct CDR3 sequences, 15% to 17% seen once.

The receptor was derived from a woman younger than 35 with stable Graves' hyperthyroidism. This chain links TRBV9 with TRBJ1-6; TRBD1 aligns across 8 bases. Material: peripheral blood. Here the CDR3 reads CASSVSGQGVSPLHF. DNA for the CDR3: TGTGCCAGCAGCGTATCTGGACAGGGAGTTTCACCCCTCCACTTT.